This is a list of T cell receptor beta chains from one sample in a study of blood T cell repertoires in COVID-19. Repertoires were generated with immunoSEQ multiplex PCR, while TCRdb's copy carries only in-frame clones and drops some. The sample shows 250,000 to 400,000 clones, about nine tenths of them seen only once. The specimen was peripheral blood. Every receptor here comes from a man aged 50 or older with active or convalescent COVID-19. The CDR3 runs from the conserved cysteine through the conserved F or W. Expanded clones are given a class, and other clones once, few, many or no size at all.

len,v_gene,j_gene,abundance,CDR3aa
15,TRBV9,TRBJ2-7,-,CASSVGVGSSYEQYF
18,TRBV19,TRBJ2-3,-,CASSINPPRTGWADTQYF
13,TRBV7-3,TRBJ2-7,-,CASSFTSSGEQYF
14,TRBV18,TRBJ1-6,-,CASSPTGSESPLHF
14,TRBV5-1,TRBJ1-1,-,CASSLADGGSEAFF
16,TRBV3-1/TRBV3-2,TRBJ1-4,-,CASSQGTGQGDEKLFF
15,TRBV4-2,TRBJ2-7,once,CASSQDRGLAREQYF
13,TRBV9,TRBJ1-2,-,CASSVTGDYGYTF
19,TRBV4-1,TRBJ2-7,-,CASSQVTGSGRAGLYEQYF
16,TRBV7-8,TRBJ1-1,-,CASSLTNRGRITEAFF
15,TRBV3-1/TRBV3-2,TRBJ1-2,-,CASSSGQGPLYGYTF
19,TRBV9,TRBJ1-3,few,CASSYSEGQATSSGNTIYF
14,TRBV28,TRBJ2-3,-,CASSLTGGPDTQYF
14,TRBV29-1,TRBJ2-1,-,CSVDGGAAYNEQFF
14,TRBV7-2,TRBJ2-2,-,CASSFRQESGELFF
16,TRBV19,TRBJ2-7,-,CASSNSASGSLDEQYF
14,TRBV11-2,TRBJ2-7,-,CASSHRQGAYEQYF
14,TRBV28,TRBJ1-1,-,CASRPGQLNTEAFF
15,TRBV2,TRBJ2-5,-,CASSESVSFGKTQYF
16,TRBV5-1,TRBJ1-2,-,CASSLNSGTGHNGYTF
15,TRBV11-2,TRBJ2-7,-,CASSPLGTATYEQYF
15,TRBV30,TRBJ2-2,-,CAWGVRTGVTGELFF
15,TRBV10-2,TRBJ2-3,-,CASSEFRTGTDTQYF
13,TRBV11-2,TRBJ1-2,-,CASSSQWGDGYTF
14,TRBV3-1/TRBV3-2,TRBJ1-6,-,CASSQGGGNSPLHF